This T cell receptor (beta chain) is from a study of T cell changes during pregnancy in multiple sclerosis. The protocol was immunoSEQ multiplex PCR, while the TCRdb copy is restricted to in-frame clones and leaves out a portion. Among around 100,000 clones listed, 91% were seen once. Trimming cost V 6 bases and J 10 bases; bases outside gene matches: 10. The germline CDR1 and CDR2 sequences are MDHEN and SYDVKM. The CDR3 contains 13 residues. The chain carries TRBV28 and TRBJ2-3; TRBD2 aligns across 7 bases. The receptor was derived from a female donor with multiple sclerosis, enrolled in a pregnancy study. The sample here was peripheral blood, taken in the second trimester of pregnancy. The CDR3 DNA sequence: TGTGCCAGCAGAGCTAGCGGTTACGCGGCGCAGTATTTT. Amino acids: CASRASGYAAQYF.